The T cell receptor beta chain described here comes from a study of graft-versus-host responses after intestinal transplantation. Looking at the study overall: Anti-thymocyte globulin was used for induction in all recipients, who then took tacrolimus and steroids for approximately 3 years.

Trimming shortened V by 4 bases and J by 0 bases, and 11 bases separated the two germline ends. This CDR3 is 16 amino acids long. Germline CDR1 reads SGDLS; CDR2 reads YYNGEE. Lymphocytes from graft epithelium and lamina propria were isolated. Assay used: immunoSEQ multiplex PCR; TCRdb lists only in-frame clones, some missing. This table has some 29,000 clones, 60% to 85% appearing once. This clone came up a few times. Sequences were derived from ileum tissue, sampled 98 days after intestinal transplantation. V and J are TRBV9 and TRBJ2-6; no firm D call. This TCR came from a human patient who received an intestinal transplant, so some T cells may come from the graft donor. The CDR3 DNA is TGTGCCAGCAGCCCCAGAGGCGTCTCTGGGGCCAACGTCCTGACTTTC. Translating it yields CASSPRGVSGANVLTF.